A single sample gave rise to the 9 T cell receptor beta chains below, sequenced in a study of identical twins. TCRdb re-analysed the 5' RACE reads in MiXCR, keeping a single row per CDR3 protein. The sample records nearly 650,000 distinct CDR3 sequences, 7.1% being singletons. These data are also associated with another study on yellow fever vaccine responses in identical twins.

Sample: PBMCs. These TCRs come from a woman younger than 30 in good health.

This clonotype was seen at least ten times. The germline gene is not matched at one end of the junction; a read error may be the cause. The chain recombines TRBV5-1 with TRBJ1-1, with D unresolved. Germline CDR1 and CDR2: SGHRS and YFSETQ. This CDR3 contains 14 residues. The CDR3 here is CASSLGAMNTEAFF. The DNA for the CDR3 is TGTGCCAGCAGTTTAGGCGCCATGAACACTGAAGCTTTCTTT.

The rearrangement joins TRBV5-1 to TRBJ2-3; D is perhaps TRBD2 (5 bases). Trimming removed 3 bases from V and 2 bases from J, with 22 bases in between. Looked up from germline, CDR1 is SGHRS and CDR2 is YFSETQ. This CDR3 is built from 18 residues. CDR3 DNA: TGCGCCAGCAGCTATGGTAAGGTAGCGAGAACGGACACAGATACGCAGTATTTT. Translating gives CASSYGKVARTDTDTQYF. The variable domain in full, completed from reference TRBV5-1 and TRBJ2-3, reads KAGVTQTPRYLIKTRGQQVTLSCSPISGHRSVSWYQQTPGQGLQFLFEYFSETQRNKGNFPGRFSGRQFSNSRSEMNVSTLELGDSALYLCASSYGKVARTDTDTQYFGPGTRLTVL.

V and J are TRBV6-1 and TRBJ2-7, with 8 bases matching TRBD1. The CDR3 totals 13 residues. Trimming at V came to 7 bases and at J to 6 bases, leaving 8 bases not matched to a gene. Germline V gene data show CDR1 as MNHNS and CDR2 as SASEGT. The CDR3 DNA sequence: TGTGCCAGCATATCCGGACAGGGTCTCGAGCAGTACTTC. Amino acids: CASISGQGLEQYF.

This clonotype showed up many times. The junction departs from the called germline gene at one end, perhaps through a read error. The chain combines TRBV3-1 with TRBJ1-4; no reliable D call. CDR3 length: 14 residues. Per germline, CDR1 LGHDT and CDR2 YNNKEL (reference sequence). The CDR3 here is CASSQGLERRKLFF. The CDR3 region has the DNA TGTGCCAGCAGTCAAGGCCTGGAAAGGCGAAAACTGTTTTTT.

This clonotype was counted only a few times. The CDR3 protein is CASKGDITGNTEAFF. CDR3 nucleotides: TGTGCCAGCAAGGGGGACATCACAGGGAACACTGAAGCTTTCTTT. The chain combines TRBV6-2 or TRBV6-3 with TRBJ1-1, with a weak D call TRBD1 (6 bases). Germline values: CDR1 MNHEY, CDR2 SVGEGT. This CDR3 region has 15 residues. With 7 bases removed from V and 1 base from J, the gap between germline ends came to 16 bases.

The chain uses TRBV18 and TRBJ1-3; 9 bases are a match to TRBD1. Germline CDR1 KGHSH, CDR2 LQKENI. After removal of 5 bases from V and 4 bases from J, the junction contained 12 bases not matched to a gene. The CDR3 contains 17 residues. The CDR3 bases are TGTGCCAGCTCATCCGAGTCCGGGACAGGGACAGGAAACACCATATATTTT. Protein: CASSSESGTGTGNTIYF.

This clonotype has more than one count but fewer than ten. V gene TRBV2 combines with J gene TRBJ2-7; 7 bases are shared with TRBD2. The junction had 4 bases not matched to a gene; V was cut back by 4 bases and J by 4 bases. CDR1 and CDR2 (germline): SNHLY, FYNNEI. This CDR3 has 13 amino acids. The CDR3 protein is CASSAASGYEQYF. CDR3 DNA sequence: TGTGCCAGCAGTGCAGCTAGCGGTTACGAGCAGTACTTC. Together with reference TRBV2 and TRBJ2-7, the CDR3 gives the full variable domain: EPEVTQTPSHQVTQMGQEVILRCVPISNHLYFYWYRQILGQKVEFLVSFYNNEISEKSEIFDDQFSVERPDGSNFTLKIRSTKLEDSAMYFCASSAASGYEQYFGPGTRLTVT.

This clonotype was seen ten or more times. The chain employs TRBV5-1 and TRBJ1-2, with D possibly being TRBD1 (6 bases). Germline lookup yields CDR1 SGHRS and CDR2 YFSETQ. V lost 7 bases and J lost 7, with 14 bases in between. This CDR3 spans 12 amino acids. CDR3 region: CASLRGAVGYTF. CDR3 DNA sequence: TGCGCCAGCCTACGGGGGGCAGTTGGCTACACCTTC.

This clonotype turned up a few times. V gene TRBV11-2 combines with J gene TRBJ2-1; tentative D call: TRBD2 (6 bases). The V gene's germline CDR1 is SGHAT and CDR2 FQNNGV. CDR3 length equals 16 residues. Trimming removed 6 bases at V and 3 bases at J, with 18 bases between. DNA of the CDR3: TGTGCCAGCAGAGGAGGGTGGGGCTTGGACTACAATGAGCAGTTCTTC. Translated: CASRGGWGLDYNEQFF.